This T cell receptor beta chain was found in a study of shared clonotypes between healthy human individuals. The CDR3 length is 14 residues. Germline V gene lookup returns CDR1 GTSNPN and CDR2 SVGIG (reference sequence). The J segment lost 6 bases and the V segment lost 0 bases, leaving 3 bases of the junction unmatched. Produced via immunoSEQ multiplex PCR; TCRdb's table is partial and in-frame only. The repertoire includes about 1.1 million clones, around three quarters of them detected once, and 0.85% to 1% sits in the top ten. The source is a man between 18 and 29 years old in good health. Some clones in this sample may be carry-over from other donors' samples. Sequences were obtained from memory CD4+ T cells from PBMCs. This sample's subset: CD45RA-negative fraction. V and J are TRBV30 and TRBJ1-5, with TRBD1 matching 9 bases. CDR3 region: CAWSVTGGSQPQHF. CDR3 bases: TGTGCCTGGAGTGTTACAGGGGGCAGTCAGCCCCAGCATTTT.